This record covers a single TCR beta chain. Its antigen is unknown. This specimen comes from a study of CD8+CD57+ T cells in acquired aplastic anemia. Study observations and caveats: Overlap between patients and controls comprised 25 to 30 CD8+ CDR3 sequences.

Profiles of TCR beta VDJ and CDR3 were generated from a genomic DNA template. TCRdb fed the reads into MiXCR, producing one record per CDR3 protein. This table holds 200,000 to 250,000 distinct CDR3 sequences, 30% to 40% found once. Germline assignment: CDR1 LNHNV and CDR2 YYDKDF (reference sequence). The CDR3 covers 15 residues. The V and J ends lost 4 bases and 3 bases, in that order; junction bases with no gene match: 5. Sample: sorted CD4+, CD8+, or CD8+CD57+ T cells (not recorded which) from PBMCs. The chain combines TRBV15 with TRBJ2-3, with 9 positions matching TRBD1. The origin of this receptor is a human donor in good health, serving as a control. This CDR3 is CATSKDRGPTDTQYF. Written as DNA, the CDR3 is TGTGCCACCAGCAAGGACAGGGGCCCAACAGATACGCAGTATTTT.